This T cell receptor (beta chain) originates from a study of shared clonotypes between healthy human individuals. Germline lookup yields CDR1 MGHRA and CDR2 YSYEKL. The V segment lost 4 bases and the J segment 1 base; nucleotides outside the gene matches: 14. This CDR3 spans 18 amino acids. Libraries were prepared by immunoSEQ multiplex PCR; TCRdb keeps only in-frame clonotypes and omits some of them. The table records about 2 million clones, 95% of them present only once. The chain uses TRBV4-1 and TRBJ1-2; 8 bases align to TRBD1. The specimen sequenced was naive CD4+ T cells sorted from blood. Described subset: CD45RA+ positively selected. The sequence was obtained from a man in his late teens or twenties in good health. The CDR3 bases are TGCGCCAGCAGCCCTCCCCTGGACAGGGCTGGGGTTAACTATGGCTACACCTTC. Its translation: CASSPPLDRAGVNYGYTF.